This TCR beta chain was observed in a study of CD8 T cells in ankylosing spondylitis. This clonotype was seen many times. Its antigen is unidentified. The study, taken as a whole, reports: Previously reported in reactive arthritis synovial fluid and blood were some of the motif variants. Matched ankylosing spondylitis synovial fluid reportedly showed significant enrichment of disease-linked clones. Ankylosing spondylitis blood seemed to carry a telltale TCR beta motif made of about 8 highly homologous variants.

A single record per CDR3 protein comes from TCRdb applying MiXCR to the 5' RACE reads. Of around 300,000 distinct CDR3 sequences in the sample, around a tenth were seen once. This TCR was sampled from a female donor with ankylosing spondylitis or in good health (not recorded which). The sequenced sample consisted of blood, either unsorted or a sorted T cell fraction (not recorded which).

CDR3 region: CASSLSSPRDYGYTF. CDR3 DNA sequence: TGTGCCAGCAGCCTGAGTTCACCTCGGGACTATGGCTACACCTTC. The rearrangement links TRBV7-2 to TRBJ1-2; D is uncertain. V lost 5 bases to trimming and J lost 3 bases, with 16 bases between them. Germline-derived CDR1 and CDR2 are SGHTA and FQGNSA. CDR3 length: 15 residues.